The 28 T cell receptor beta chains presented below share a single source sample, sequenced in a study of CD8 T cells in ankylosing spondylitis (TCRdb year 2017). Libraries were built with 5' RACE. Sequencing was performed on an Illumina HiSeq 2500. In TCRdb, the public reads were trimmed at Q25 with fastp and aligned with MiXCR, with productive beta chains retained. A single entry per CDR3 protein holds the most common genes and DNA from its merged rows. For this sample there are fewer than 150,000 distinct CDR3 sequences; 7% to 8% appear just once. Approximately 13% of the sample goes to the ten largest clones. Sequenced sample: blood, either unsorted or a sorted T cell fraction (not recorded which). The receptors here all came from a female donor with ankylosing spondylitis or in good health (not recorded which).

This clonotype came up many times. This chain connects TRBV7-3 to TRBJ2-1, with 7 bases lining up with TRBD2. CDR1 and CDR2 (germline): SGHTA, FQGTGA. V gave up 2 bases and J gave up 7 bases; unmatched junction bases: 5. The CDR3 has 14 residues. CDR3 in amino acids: CASSLVGGENEQFF. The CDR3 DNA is TGTGCCAGCAGCTTAGTGGGGGGGGAAAATGAGCAGTTCTTC.

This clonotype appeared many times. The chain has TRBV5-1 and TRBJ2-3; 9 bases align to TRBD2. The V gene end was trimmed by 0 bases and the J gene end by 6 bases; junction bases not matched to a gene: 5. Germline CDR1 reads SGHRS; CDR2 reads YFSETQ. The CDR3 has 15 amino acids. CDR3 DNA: TGCGCCAGCAGCTTGGAAGCGGGGGGCTTGGATACGCAGTATTTT. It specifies CASSLEAGGLDTQYF.

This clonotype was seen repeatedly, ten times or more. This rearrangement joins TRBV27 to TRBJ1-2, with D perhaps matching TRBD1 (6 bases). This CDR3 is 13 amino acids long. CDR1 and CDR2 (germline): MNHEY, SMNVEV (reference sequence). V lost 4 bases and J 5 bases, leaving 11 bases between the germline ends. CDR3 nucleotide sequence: TGTGCCAGCAGTTCGACAGGCGGGTATGGCTACACCTTC. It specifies CASSSTGGYGYTF.

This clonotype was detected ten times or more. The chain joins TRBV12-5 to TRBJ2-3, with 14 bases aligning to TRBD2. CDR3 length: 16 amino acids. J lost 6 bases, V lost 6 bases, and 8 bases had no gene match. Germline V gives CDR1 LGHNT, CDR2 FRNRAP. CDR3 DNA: TGTGCTAGTGGCTCGACTAGCGGGGGGGCAATGGATACGCAGTATTTT. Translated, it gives CASGSTSGGAMDTQYF.

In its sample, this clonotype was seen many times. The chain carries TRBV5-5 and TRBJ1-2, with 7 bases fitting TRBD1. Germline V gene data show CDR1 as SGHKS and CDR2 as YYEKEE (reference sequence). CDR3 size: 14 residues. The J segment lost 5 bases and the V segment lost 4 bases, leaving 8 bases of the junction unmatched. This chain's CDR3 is CASSGLQGSYGYTF. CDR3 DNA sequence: TGTGCCAGCAGCGGATTACAGGGGTCATATGGCTACACCTTC.

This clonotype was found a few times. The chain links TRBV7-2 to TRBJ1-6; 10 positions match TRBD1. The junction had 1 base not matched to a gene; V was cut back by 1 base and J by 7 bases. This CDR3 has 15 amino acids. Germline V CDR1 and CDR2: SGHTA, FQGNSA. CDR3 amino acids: CASSLGGQGNSPLHF. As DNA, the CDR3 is TGTGCCAGCAGCTTAGGGGGACAGGGGAATTCACCCCTCCACTTT.

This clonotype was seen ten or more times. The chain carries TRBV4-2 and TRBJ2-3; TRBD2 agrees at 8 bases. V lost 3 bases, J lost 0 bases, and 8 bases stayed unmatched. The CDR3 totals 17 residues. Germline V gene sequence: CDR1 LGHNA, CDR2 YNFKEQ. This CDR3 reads CASSHYSGGSSTDTQYF. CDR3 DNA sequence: TGTGCCAGCAGCCACTACAGCGGGGGCTCTAGCACAGATACGCAGTATTTT.

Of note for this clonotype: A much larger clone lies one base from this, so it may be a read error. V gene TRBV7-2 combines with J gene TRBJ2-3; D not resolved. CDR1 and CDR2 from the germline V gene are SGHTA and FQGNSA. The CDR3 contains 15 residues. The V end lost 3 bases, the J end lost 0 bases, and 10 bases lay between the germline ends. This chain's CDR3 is CTSSFGLGSTDTQYF. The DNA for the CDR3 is TGTACCAGCAGCTTCGGGCTAGGGAGCACAGATACGCAGTATTTT.

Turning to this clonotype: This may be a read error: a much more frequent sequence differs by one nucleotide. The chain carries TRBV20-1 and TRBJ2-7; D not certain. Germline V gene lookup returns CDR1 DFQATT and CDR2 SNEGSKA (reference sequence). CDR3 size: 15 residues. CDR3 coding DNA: TGCACTGCTAGAGATGAAGGAAACAGACCATACGAGCAGTACTTC. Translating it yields CTARDEGNRPYEQYF.

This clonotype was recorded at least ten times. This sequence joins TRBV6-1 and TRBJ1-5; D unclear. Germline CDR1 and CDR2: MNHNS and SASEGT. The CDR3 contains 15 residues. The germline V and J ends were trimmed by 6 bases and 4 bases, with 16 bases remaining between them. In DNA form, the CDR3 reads TGTGCCAGCAGCGGCGGCAGATTAGCTAATCAGCCCCAGCATTTT. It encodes CASSGGRLANQPQHF.

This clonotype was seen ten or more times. The CDR3 nucleotides read TGCGCCAGCAGCCCTCTAGCGGGGGGGAACGAGCAGTACTTC. Its translation: CASSPLAGGNEQYF. The J gene is TRBJ2-7, the V gene TRBV5-1, with 12 nucleotides matching TRBD2. The CDR3 has 14 amino acids. The V gene end was trimmed by 4 bases and the J gene end by 5 bases; junction bases not matched to a gene: 4. The germline CDR1 and CDR2 sequences are SGHRS and YFSETQ.

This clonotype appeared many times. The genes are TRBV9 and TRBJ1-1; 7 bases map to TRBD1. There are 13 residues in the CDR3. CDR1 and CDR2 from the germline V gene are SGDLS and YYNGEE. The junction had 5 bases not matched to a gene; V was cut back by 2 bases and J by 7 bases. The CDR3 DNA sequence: TGTGCCAGCAGCGTTGGACAGGTGGGTGAAGCTTTCTTT. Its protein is CASSVGQVGEAFF.

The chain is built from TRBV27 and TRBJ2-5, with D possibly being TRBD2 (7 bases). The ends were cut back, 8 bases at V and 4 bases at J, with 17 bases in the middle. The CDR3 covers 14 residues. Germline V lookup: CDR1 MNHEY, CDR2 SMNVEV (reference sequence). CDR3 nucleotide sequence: TGTGCCAGCGGTGGGGAGGGGGTGGGAGAGACCCAGTACTTC. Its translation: CASGGEGVGETQYF.

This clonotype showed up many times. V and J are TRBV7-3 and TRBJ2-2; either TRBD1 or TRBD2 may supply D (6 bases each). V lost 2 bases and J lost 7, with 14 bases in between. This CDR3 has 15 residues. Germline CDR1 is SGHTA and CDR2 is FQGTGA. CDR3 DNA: TGTGCCAGCAGCTTATTAGGGGGGCCGGACGGGGAGCTGTTTTTT. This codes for CASSLLGGPDGELFF.

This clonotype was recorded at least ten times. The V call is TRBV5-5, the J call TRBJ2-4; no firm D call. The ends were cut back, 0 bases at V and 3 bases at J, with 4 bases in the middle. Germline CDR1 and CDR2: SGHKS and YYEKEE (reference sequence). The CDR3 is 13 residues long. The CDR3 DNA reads TGTGCCAGCAGCTTGGGCAGCAAAAACATTCAGTACTTC. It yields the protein CASSLGSKNIQYF.

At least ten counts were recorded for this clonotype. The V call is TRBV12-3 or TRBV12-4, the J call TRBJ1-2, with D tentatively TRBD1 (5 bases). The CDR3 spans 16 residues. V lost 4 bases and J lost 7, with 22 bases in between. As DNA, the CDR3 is TGTGCCAGCAGTTCTACGCCGGGCGGGGCGGATACTGGCTACACCTTC. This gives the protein CASSSTPGGADTGYTF.

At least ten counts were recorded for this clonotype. CDR3 region: CASSLSGGVTEAFF. CDR3 DNA: TGTGCCAGCAGTTTATCGGGGGGGGTCACTGAAGCTTTCTTT. The rearrangement uses TRBV28 and TRBJ1-1; D perhaps matches TRBD1 (5 bases). The V and J ends lost 1 base and 4 bases respectively, with 10 bases between them. The V gene's germline CDR1 is MDHEN and CDR2 SYDVKM. CDR3 size: 14 residues.

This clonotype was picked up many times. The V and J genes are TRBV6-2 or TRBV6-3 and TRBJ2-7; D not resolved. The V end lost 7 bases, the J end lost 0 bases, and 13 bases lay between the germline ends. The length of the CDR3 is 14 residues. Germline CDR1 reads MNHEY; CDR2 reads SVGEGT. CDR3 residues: CASNRKGFSYEQYF. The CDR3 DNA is TGTGCCAGCAACCGGAAGGGATTCTCCTACGAGCAGTACTTC.

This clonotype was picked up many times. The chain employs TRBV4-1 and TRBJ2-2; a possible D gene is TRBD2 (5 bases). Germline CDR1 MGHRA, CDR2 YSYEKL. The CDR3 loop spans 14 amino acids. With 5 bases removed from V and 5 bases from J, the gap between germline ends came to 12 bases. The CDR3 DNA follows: TGCGCCAGCAGCAGACCCGGAGGAACCGGGGAGCTGTTTTTT. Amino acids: CASSRPGGTGELFF.

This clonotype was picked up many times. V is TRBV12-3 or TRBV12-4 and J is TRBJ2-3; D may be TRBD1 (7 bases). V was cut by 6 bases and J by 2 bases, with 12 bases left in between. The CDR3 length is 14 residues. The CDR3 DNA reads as TGTGCCAGCAGGCGACAGGGACTCACAGATACGCAGTATTTT. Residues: CASRRQGLTDTQYF.

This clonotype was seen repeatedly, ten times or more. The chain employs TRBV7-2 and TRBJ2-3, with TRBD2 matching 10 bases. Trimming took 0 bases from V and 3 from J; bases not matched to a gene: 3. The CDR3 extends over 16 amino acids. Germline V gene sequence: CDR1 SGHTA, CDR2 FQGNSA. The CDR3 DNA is TGTGCCAGCAGCTTAGCAGCGGGGGGGCCGACAGATACGCAGTATTTT. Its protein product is CASSLAAGGPTDTQYF. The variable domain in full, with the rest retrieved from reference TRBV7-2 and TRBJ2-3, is GAGVSQSPSNKVTEKGKDVELRCDPISGHTALYWYRQSLGQGLEFLIYFQGNSAPDKSGLPSDRFSAERTGGSVSTLTIQRTQQEDSAVYLCASSLAAGGPTDTQYFGPGTRLTVL.

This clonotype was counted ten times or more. The CDR3 DNA is TGTGCCAGCAGTCTTCTGGCTCGGGACACGACCTTC. Its protein product is CASSLLARDTTF. The rearrangement uses TRBV28 and TRBJ1-2; the D gene is possibly TRBD1 (6 bases). Per germline, CDR1 MDHEN and CDR2 SYDVKM. V was clipped by 5 bases and J by 14 bases, with 18 bases between them. CDR3 size: 12 residues.

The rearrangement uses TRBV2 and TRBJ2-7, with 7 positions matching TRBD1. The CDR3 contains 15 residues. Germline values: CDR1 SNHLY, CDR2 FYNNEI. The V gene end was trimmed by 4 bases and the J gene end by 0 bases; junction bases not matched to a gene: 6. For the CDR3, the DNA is TGTGCCAGCAGTGTCGGGACAGCGACCTCCTACGAGCAGTACTTC. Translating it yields CASSVGTATSYEQYF. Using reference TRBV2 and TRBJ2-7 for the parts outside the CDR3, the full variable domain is EPEVTQTPSHQVTQMGQEVILRCVPISNHLYFYWYRQILGQKVEFLVSFYNNEISEKSEIFDDQFSVERPDGSNFTLKIRSTKLEDSAMYFCASSVGTATSYEQYFGPGTRLTVT.

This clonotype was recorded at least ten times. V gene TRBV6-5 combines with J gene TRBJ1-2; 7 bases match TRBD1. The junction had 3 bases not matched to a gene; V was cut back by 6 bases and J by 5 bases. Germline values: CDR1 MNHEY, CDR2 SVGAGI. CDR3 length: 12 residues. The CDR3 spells CASSRGNYGYTF. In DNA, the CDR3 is TGTGCCAGCAGCAGGGGGAATTATGGCTACACCTTC.

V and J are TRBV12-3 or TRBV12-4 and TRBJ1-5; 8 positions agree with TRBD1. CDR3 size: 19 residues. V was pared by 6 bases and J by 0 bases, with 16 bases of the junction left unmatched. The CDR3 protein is CASSHEQGGVGLSNQPQHF. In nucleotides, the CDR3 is TGTGCCAGCAGCCACGAACAGGGGGGAGTAGGGCTTAGCAATCAGCCCCAGCATTTT.

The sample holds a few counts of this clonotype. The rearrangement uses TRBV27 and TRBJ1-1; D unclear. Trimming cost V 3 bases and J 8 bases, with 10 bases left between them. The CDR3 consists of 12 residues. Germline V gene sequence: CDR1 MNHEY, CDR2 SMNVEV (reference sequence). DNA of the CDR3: TGTGCCAGCAGTTTCGGCGGGAGCGAAGCTTTCTTT. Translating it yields CASSFGGSEAFF.

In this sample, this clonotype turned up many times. The CDR3 bases are TGCGCCAGCAGCGTAGGACAGCGGGGCCCCGGGGAGCTGTTTTTT. Its protein is CASSVGQRGPGELFF. This chain uses TRBV5-1 with TRBJ2-2, with D possibly matching TRBD2 (7 bases). The V gene lost 4 bases and the J gene lost 6 bases, with 16 bases spanning the gap. The germline CDR1 and CDR2 sequences are SGHRS and YFSETQ. CDR3 size: 15 residues.

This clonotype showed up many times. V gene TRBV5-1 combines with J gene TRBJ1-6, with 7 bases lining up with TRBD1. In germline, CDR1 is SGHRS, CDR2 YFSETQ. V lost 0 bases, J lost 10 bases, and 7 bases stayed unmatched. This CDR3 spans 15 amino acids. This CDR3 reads CASSLGDRVGSPLHF. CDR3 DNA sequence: TGCGCCAGCAGCTTGGGTGACAGGGTCGGGTCACCCCTCCACTTT.